This T cell receptor beta chain is drawn from a study of response to subunit inactivated influenza vaccine. Points from the study as a whole: Each seasonal influenza vaccination recruits few new T cells, the authors suggested.

TCRdb re-called the RT-PCR reads through MiXCR, storing one row per CDR3 protein. The sample lists about 520,000 distinct CDR3 sequences, about 25% occurring once. Regarding this clonotype: What it recognizes is unknown.

With 8 bases removed from V and 5 bases from J, the gap between germline ends came to 18 bases. The CDR3 covers 14 residues. The germline V gene has CDR1 ENHRY and CDR2 SYGVKD. The sequencing here drew on CD4+ T cells sorted from PBMCs, taken approximately 5 days after vaccination. The sequence came from a man aged 50 to 60 who received an inactivated influenza vaccine. V usage is TRBV10-3 and J usage is TRBJ2-5; no clear D gene. DNA of the CDR3: TGTGCCATCGGGGATAAGTTGGCGGTGGAGACCCAGTACTTC. It specifies CAIGDKLAVETQYF.